The sequence of this T cell receptor (beta chain) was determined in a study of graft-versus-host responses after intestinal transplantation. Study as a whole: Each of the recipients got a multivisceral, liver-intestinal, or isolated intestinal transplant.

The V gene's germline CDR1 is SGHNT and CDR2 YYREEE (reference sequence). V lost 4 bases, J lost 4 bases, and 5 bases stayed unmatched. The CDR3 totals 14 residues. About this clone itself: Its antigen is unknown.

Study-level points and caveats: GvH clonotypes were identified within recipient marrow, with a subset emerging first in ileum or blood. Association was observed between peak circulating GvH clone levels and early post-transplant HvG declines. Where graft-donor T cell macrochimerism was present, patients had high graft-versus-host to host-versus-graft clonal ratios in allografts.

TCRdb's table, derived via immunoSEQ multiplex PCR, lists solely in-frame clones and lacks some. The sample lists under 130,000 clones, roughly 93% seen once, with 1% to 1.5% in the top ten. J is TRBJ1-1 and V is TRBV5-4, with 9 bases lining up with TRBD1. Material: unstimulated CD8+ T cells sorted from spleen or lymph node cells, obtained before intestinal transplant. This TCR was sampled from a human donor who received an intestinal transplant. CDR3: CASSPQGASTEAFF. CDR3 in DNA: TGTGCCAGCAGCCCACAGGGGGCAAGCACTGAAGCTTTCTTT.